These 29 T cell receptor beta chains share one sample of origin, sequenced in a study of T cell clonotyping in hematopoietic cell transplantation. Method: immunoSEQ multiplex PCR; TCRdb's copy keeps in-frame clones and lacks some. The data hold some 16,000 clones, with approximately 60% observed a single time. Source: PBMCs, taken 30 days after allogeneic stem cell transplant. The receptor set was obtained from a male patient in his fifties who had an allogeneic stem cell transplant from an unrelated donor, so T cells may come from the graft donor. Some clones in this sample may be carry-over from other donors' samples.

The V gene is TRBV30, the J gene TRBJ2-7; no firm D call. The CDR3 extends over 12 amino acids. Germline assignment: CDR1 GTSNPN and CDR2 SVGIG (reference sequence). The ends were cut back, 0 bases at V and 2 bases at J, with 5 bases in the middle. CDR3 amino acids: CAWSVPPYEQYF. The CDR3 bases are TGTGCCTGGAGTGTACCCCCCTACGAGCAGTACTTC.

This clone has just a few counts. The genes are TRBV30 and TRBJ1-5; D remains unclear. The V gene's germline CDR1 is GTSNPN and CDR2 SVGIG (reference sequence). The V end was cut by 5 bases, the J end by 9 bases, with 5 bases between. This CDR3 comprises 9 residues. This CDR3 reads CAWSRPQHF. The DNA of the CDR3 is TGTGCCTGGTCTAGGCCCCAGCATTTT. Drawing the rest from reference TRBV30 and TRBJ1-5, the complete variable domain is SQTIHQWPATLVQPVGSPLSLECTVEGTSNPNLYWYRQAAGRGLQLLFYSVGIGQISSEVPQNLSASRPQDRQFILSSKKLLLSDSGFYLCAWSRPQHFGDGTRLSIL.

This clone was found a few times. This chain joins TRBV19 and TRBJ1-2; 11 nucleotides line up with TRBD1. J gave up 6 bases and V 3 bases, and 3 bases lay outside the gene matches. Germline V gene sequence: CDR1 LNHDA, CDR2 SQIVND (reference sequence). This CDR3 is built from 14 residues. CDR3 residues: CASSIGQGADGYTF. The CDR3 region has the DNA TGTGCCAGTAGTATTGGACAGGGGGCCGATGGCTACACCTTC.

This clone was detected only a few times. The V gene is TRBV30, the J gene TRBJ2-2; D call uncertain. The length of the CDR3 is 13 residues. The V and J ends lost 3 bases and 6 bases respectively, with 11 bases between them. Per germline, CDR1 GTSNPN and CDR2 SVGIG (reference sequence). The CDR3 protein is CAWRGFFSGELFF. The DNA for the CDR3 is TGTGCCTGGAGGGGGTTTTTTTCCGGGGAGCTGTTTTTT.

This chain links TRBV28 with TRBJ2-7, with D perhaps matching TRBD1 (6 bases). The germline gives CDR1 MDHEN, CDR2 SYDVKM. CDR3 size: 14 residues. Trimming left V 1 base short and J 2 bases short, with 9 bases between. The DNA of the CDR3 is TGTGCCAGCAGTTTATCAGGGGCACCCTACGAGCAGTACTTC. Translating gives CASSLSGAPYEQYF.

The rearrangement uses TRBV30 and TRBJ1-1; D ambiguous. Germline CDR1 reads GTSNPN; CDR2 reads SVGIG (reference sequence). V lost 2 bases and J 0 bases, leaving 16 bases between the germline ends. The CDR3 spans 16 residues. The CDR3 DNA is TGTGCCTGGAGTCCGCCCTTCCGCCAACTGAACACTGAAGCTTTCTTT. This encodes CAWSPPFRQLNTEAFF.

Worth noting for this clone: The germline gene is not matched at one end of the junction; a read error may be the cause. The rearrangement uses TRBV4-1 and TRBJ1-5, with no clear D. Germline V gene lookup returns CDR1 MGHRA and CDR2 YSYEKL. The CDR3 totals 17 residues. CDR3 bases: TGCGCCAGCAGCCAACCTACCAGGTTGCGGCAGCACCAGCTCCTGTATTTT. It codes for CASSQPTRLRQHQLLYF.

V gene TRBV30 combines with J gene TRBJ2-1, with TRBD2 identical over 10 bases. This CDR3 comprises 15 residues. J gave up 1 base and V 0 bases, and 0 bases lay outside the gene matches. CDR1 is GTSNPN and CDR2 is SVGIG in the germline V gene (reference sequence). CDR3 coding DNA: TGTGCCTGGAGTGTACTAGCGGGGTCCTACAATGAGCAGTTCTTC. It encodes CAWSVLAGSYNEQFF.

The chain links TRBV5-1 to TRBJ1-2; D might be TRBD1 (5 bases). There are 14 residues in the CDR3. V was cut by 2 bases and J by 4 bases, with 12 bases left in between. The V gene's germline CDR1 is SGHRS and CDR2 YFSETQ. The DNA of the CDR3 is TGCGCCAGCAGCTTAGCAGGGTTGCCCTATGGCTACACCTTC. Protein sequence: CASSLAGLPYGYTF.

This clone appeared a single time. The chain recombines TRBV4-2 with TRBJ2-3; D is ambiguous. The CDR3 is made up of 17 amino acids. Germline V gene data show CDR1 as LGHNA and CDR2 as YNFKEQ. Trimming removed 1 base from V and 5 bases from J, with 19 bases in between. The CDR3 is CASSQGGVWGPEDTQYF. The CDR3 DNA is TGTGCCAGCAGCCAAGGAGGAGTTTGGGGTCCGGAAGATACGCAGTATTTT.

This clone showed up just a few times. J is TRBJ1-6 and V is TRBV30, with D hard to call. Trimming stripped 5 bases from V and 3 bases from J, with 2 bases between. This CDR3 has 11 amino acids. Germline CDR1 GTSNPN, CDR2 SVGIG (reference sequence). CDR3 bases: TGTGCCTGGGGCTATAATTCACCCCTCCACTTT. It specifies CAWGYNSPLHF.

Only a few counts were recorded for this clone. The CDR3 here is CASSSAGARGNTEAFF. CDR3 nucleotides: TGTGCCAGCAGTTCGGCGGGGGCCAGGGGGAACACTGAAGCTTTCTTT. This chain uses TRBV28 with TRBJ1-1; possibly TRBD1 for D (6 bases). The germline V gene encodes CDR1 MDHEN and CDR2 SYDVKM. The CDR3 spans 16 residues. The germline V and J ends were trimmed by 4 bases and 1 base, with 16 bases remaining between them. The full variable domain, its missing parts supplied by reference TRBV28 and TRBJ1-1, is DVKVTQSSRYLVKRTGEKVFLECVQDMDHENMFWYRQDPGLGLRLIYFSYDVKMKEKGDIPEGYSVSREKKERFSLILESASTNQTSMYLCASSSAGARGNTEAFFGQGTRLTVV.

The CDR3 here is CASSRVMNTEAFF. CDR3 nucleotide sequence: TGTGCCAGTAGTAGGGTGATGAACACTGAAGCTTTCTTT. The chain links TRBV19 to TRBJ1-1; D gene ambiguous. The V gene's germline CDR1 is LNHDA and CDR2 SQIVND (reference sequence). This CDR3 has 13 amino acids. V was cut by 4 bases and J by 0 bases, with 6 bases left in between.

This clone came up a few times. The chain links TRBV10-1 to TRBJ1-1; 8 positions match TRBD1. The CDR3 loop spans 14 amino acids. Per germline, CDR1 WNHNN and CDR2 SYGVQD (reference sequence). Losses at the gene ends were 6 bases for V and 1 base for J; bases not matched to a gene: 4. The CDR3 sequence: CASREDRENTEAFF. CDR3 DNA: TGCGCCAGCAGAGAGGACAGGGAGAACACTGAAGCTTTCTTT.

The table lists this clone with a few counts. The CDR3: CASRPTRLDTQYF. CDR3 nucleotide sequence: TGTGCCAGCAGACCAACGAGGCTCGATACGCAGTATTTT. The V gene is TRBV2, the J gene TRBJ2-3; D is uncertain. This CDR3 contains 13 residues. The ends were cut back, 6 bases at V and 6 bases at J, with 13 bases in the middle. Germline CDR1 reads SNHLY; CDR2 reads FYNNEI.

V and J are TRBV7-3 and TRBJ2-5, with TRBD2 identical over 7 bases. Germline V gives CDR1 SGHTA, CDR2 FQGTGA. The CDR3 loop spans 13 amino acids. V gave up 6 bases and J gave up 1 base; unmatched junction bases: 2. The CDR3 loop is CASSGTIQETQYF. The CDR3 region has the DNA TGTGCCAGCAGTGGGACTATCCAAGAGACCCAGTACTTC.

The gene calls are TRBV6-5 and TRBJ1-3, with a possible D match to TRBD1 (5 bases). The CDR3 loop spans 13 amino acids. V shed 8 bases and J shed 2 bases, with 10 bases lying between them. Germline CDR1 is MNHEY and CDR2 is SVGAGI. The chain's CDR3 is CASRDRAGNTIYF. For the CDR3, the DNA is TGTGCCAGCCGCGACAGAGCTGGAAACACCATATATTTT.

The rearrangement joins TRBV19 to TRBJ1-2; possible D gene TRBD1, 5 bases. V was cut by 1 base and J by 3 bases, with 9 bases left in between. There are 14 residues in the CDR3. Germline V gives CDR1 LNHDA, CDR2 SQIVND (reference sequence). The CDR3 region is CASSIVGTDYGYTF. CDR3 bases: TGTGCCAGTAGTATAGTTGGGACGGACTATGGCTACACCTTC.

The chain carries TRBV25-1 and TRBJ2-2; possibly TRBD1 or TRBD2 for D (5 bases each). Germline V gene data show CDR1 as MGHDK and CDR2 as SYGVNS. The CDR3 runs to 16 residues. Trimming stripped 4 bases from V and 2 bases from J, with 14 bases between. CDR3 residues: CASSGTRDLNTGELFF. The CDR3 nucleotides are TGTGCCAGCAGTGGGACCCGGGACCTAAACACCGGGGAGCTGTTTTTT.

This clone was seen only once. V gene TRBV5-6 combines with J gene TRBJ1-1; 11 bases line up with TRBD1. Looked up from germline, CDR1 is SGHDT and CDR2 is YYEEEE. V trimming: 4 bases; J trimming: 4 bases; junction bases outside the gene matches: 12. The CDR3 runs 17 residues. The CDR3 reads CASSPVGQGARGTEAFF. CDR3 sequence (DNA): TGTGCCAGCAGCCCGGTCGGACAGGGGGCACGGGGCACTGAAGCTTTCTTT.

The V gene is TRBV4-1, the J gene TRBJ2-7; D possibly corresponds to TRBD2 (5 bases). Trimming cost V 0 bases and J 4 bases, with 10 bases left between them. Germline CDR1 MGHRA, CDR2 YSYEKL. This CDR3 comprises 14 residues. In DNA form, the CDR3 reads TGCGCCAGCAGCCAAGAAGGAAGAGGGTACGAGCAGTACTTC. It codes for CASSQEGRGYEQYF.

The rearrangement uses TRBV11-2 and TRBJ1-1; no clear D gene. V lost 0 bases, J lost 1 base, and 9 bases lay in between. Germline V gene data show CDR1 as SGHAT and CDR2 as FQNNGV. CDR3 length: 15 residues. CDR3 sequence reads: CASSLEGLRNTEAFF. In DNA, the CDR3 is TGTGCCAGCAGCTTAGAGGGTCTTCGGAACACTGAAGCTTTCTTT.

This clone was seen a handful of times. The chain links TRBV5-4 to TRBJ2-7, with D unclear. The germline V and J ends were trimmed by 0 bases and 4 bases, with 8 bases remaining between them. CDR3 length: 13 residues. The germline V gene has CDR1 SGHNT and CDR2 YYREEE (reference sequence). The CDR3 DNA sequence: TGTGCCAGCAGCTTGGAGGACCCGTACGAGCAGTACTTC. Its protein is CASSLEDPYEQYF.

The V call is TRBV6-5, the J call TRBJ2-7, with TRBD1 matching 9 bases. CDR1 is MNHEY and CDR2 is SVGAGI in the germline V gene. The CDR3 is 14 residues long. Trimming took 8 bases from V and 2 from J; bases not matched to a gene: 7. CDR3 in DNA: TGTGCCAGCTCCCGACAGGGGGGACCCTACGAGCAGTACTTC. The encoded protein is CASSRQGGPYEQYF.

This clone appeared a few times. The DNA of the CDR3 is TGTGCCAGCAACCTAAGTGGGGTTCCCAACGAGCAGTACTTC. As protein: CASNLSGVPNEQYF. V is TRBV28 and J is TRBJ2-7; D not certain. The CDR3 loop spans 14 amino acids. Between the trimmed V and J ends, which lost 7 bases and 5 bases, there was a span of 18 bases. Germline loops: CDR1 MDHEN, CDR2 SYDVKM. The entire variable domain, with the rest obtained from reference TRBV28 and TRBJ2-7, is as follows: DVKVTQSSRYLVKRTGEKVFLECVQDMDHENMFWYRQDPGLGLRLIYFSYDVKMKEKGDIPEGYSVSREKKERFSLILESASTNQTSMYLCASNLSGVPNEQYFGPGTRLTVT.

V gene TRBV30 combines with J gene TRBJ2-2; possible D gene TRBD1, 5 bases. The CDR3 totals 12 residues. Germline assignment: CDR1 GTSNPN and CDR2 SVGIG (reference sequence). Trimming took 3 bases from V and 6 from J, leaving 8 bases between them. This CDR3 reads CAWSGRAGELFF. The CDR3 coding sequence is TGTGCCTGGAGCGGCAGGGCCGGGGAGCTGTTTTTT.

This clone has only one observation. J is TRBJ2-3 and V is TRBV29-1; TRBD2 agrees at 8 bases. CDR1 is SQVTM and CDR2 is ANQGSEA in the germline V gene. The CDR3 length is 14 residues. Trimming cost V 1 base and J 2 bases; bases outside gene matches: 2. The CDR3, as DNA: TGCAGCGTTGAAGGGACTAGCACCACAGATACGCAGTATTTT. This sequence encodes CSVEGTSTTDTQYF.

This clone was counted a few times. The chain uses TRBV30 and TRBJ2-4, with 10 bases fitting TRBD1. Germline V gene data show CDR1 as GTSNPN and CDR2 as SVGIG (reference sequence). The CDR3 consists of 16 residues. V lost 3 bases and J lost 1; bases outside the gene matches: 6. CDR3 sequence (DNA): TGTGCCTGGAGCGGATCGGGACAGGGGGCCAAAAACATTCAGTACTTC. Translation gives CAWSGSGQGAKNIQYF.

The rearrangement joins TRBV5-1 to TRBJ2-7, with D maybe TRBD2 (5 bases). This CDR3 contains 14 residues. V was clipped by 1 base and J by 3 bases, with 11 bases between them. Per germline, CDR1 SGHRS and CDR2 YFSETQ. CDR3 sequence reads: CASSLSSGGYEQYF. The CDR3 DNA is TGCGCCAGCAGCTTGAGCTCAGGAGGCTACGAGCAGTACTTC.